This TCR beta chain came from a study of shared clonotypes between healthy human individuals. Study-wide background: Three plates were used per donor for CD4 naive, three for CD4 memory, two for CD8 naive and one for CD8 memory.

Study-level results: The sole specimen, blood, was sampled, and tissue repertoires likely differ.

Assay used: immunoSEQ multiplex PCR; TCRdb lists only in-frame clones, some missing. Of around 2,000,000 clones detected, about 95% appear once; the ten largest clones hold around 1.1%. This CDR3 region has 15 residues. In germline, CDR1 is MNHNY, CDR2 SVGAGI (reference sequence). Trimming shortened V by 5 bases and J by 1 base, and 13 bases separated the two germline ends. CD45RO-negative CD8 cells positively selected for CCR7 made up the naive population, which excluded terminally differentiated effector memory CD45RA+ cells. Details on this clone: Its antigen is still unknown.

The clonotype was recovered from a man younger than 35 in good health. This chain connects TRBV6-6 to TRBJ2-3, with D unclear. The sequencing sample was made of naive CD8+ T cells sorted from blood. The CDR3 is CASSKPSEGTDTQYF. CDR3 sequence (DNA): TGTGCCAGCAGTAAGCCTTCTGAGGGCACAGATACGCAGTATTTT.